These 2 T cell receptor beta chains were all obtained from the same sample, sequenced in a study of post-analysis software for immune sequencing data. General observations from the study: A few TRBV segments, TRBV5-6, TRBV5-1 and TRBV20-1 among them, were found more frequent in patients than controls.

Unique molecular identifiers featured in each of the TCR beta cDNA libraries. TCRdb fed the PCR reads into MiXCR, producing one record per CDR3 protein. The data contain about 460,000 distinct CDR3 sequences, around 40% of them singletons. These TCRs' antigens remain unknown. What was sequenced was blood. Receptor source: a girl between 10 and 17 years old with multiple sclerosis.

This rearrangement joins TRBV6-6 to TRBJ2-3; D tentatively fits TRBD1 or TRBD2 (5 bases each). The V gene's germline CDR1 is MNHNY and CDR2 SVGAGI (reference sequence). V was clipped by 5 bases and J by 6 bases, with 12 bases between them. The CDR3 is made up of 13 amino acids. The CDR3 protein is CASSAPGRDTQYF. The CDR3 DNA reads TGTGCCAGCAGTGCCCCGGGACGTGATACGCAGTATTTT.

This clonotype was counted only a few times. This chain links TRBV6-5 with TRBJ2-1, with 8 bases identical to TRBD2. Germline V gene lookup returns CDR1 MNHEY and CDR2 SVGAGI. V shed 0 bases, J shed 5 bases, and the junction held 6 bases outside the gene matches. The CDR3 has 16 residues. CDR3 coding DNA: TGTGCCAGCAGTTACTCTGCGGGAGGCTTCAACAATGAGCAGTTCTTC. This codes for CASSYSAGGFNNEQFF.